The 23 T cell receptor beta chains listed next were all sequenced from one sample in a study of radiotherapy plus CTLA-4 blockade in lung cancer. Using immunoSEQ multiplex PCR, the repertoire was profiled, and TCRdb retains in-frame clones only, with some absent. The table records nearly 110,000 clones, more than 70% of them present only once. Here the sequenced sample was peripheral blood, taken from a patient treated with radiotherapy plus ipilimumab. The receptors were sampled from a human donor with non-small cell lung cancer that progressed on radiotherapy plus ipilimumab. Some clones in this sample may be carry-over from other donors' samples.

This sequence joins TRBV5-1 and TRBJ1-2; no definite D call. V lost 1 base to trimming and J lost 7 bases, with 11 bases between them. This CDR3 has 13 amino acids. The germline V gene has CDR1 SGHRS and CDR2 YFSETQ. CDR3 bases: TGCGCCAGCAGCTTGTTCGGGGAGGGTGGCTACACCTTC. This translates into CASSLFGEGGYTF.

This chain uses TRBV9 with TRBJ2-1; 10 bases line up with TRBD2. This CDR3 region has 15 residues. The ends lost 2 bases at V and 7 bases at J; junction bases unmatched: 6. CDR1 and CDR2 (germline): SGDLS, YYNGEE. CDR3 residues: CASSVTSGAFNEQFF. CDR3 nucleotide sequence: TGTGCCAGCAGCGTCACTAGCGGGGCATTTAATGAGCAGTTCTTC.

The chain links TRBV6-5 to TRBJ2-7; weak D call: TRBD1 (6 bases). Per the germline V gene, CDR1 is MNHEY and CDR2 is SVGAGI. The CDR3 extends over 14 amino acids. The germline V and J ends were trimmed by 2 bases and 6 bases, with 14 bases remaining between them. The DNA for the CDR3 is TGTGCCAGCAGTTACGGGCCACAGGGCGCCGAGCAGTACTTC. Protein sequence: CASSYGPQGAEQYF.

V is TRBV7-2 and J is TRBJ2-2, with D perhaps given as TRBD1 or TRBD2 (5 bases each). Germline lookup yields CDR1 SGHTA and CDR2 FQGNSA. V was shortened by 7 bases and J by 6 bases, with 18 bases between the two germline ends. The CDR3 is 15 residues long. CDR3: CASIPGSRDAGELFF. CDR3 in DNA: TGTGCCAGCATCCCAGGGAGCAGGGATGCCGGGGAGCTGTTTTTT.

CDR3 sequence: CASSQVAQGAGAFF. The CDR3 DNA follows: TGCGCCAGCAGCCAAGTTGCACAGGGGGCGGGGGCTTTCTTT. The V call is TRBV4-1, the J call TRBJ1-1; TRBD1 agrees at 9 bases. Germline V gene data show CDR1 as MGHRA and CDR2 as YSYEKL. There are 14 residues in the CDR3. J was trimmed by 11 bases and V by 1 base; bases with no gene match: 8.

This chain connects TRBV2 to TRBJ2-5; perhaps D is TRBD1 or TRBD2 (5 bases each). The CDR3 sequence is 14 residues long. The germline V gene encodes CDR1 SNHLY and CDR2 FYNNEI. Trimming took 3 bases from V and 5 from J, leaving 13 bases between them. In nucleotides, the CDR3 is TGTGCCAGCAGTGATTCAGGGTGGGGGGAGACCCAGTACTTC. Protein sequence: CASSDSGWGETQYF.

This clone was detected only once. The rearrangement links TRBV4-3 to TRBJ2-5; D is uncertain. Trimming removed 1 base from V and 4 bases from J, with 10 bases in between. From germline, CDR1 is LGHNA and CDR2 YSLEER. This CDR3 has 14 amino acids. The CDR3 here is CASSQGALGETQYF. The CDR3 nucleotides read TGCGCCAGCAGCCAAGGGGCTTTGGGAGAGACCCAGTACTTC.

V and J are TRBV7-2 and TRBJ1-5, with D perhaps matching TRBD1 (5 bases). This CDR3 spans 15 amino acids. Trimming took 1 base from V and 1 from J, leaving 8 bases between them. The germline V gene encodes CDR1 SGHTA and CDR2 FQGNSA. The CDR3 reads CASSLVGDSNQPQHF. The CDR3, as DNA: TGTGCCAGCAGCTTAGTGGGGGACAGCAATCAGCCCCAGCATTTT.

J is TRBJ1-1 and V is TRBV6-1; no firm D call. CDR1 is MNHNS, CDR2 SASEGT, per germline. The V end was cut by 7 bases, the J end by 1 base, with 10 bases between. This CDR3 has 13 residues. The CDR3 coding sequence is TGTGCCAGCATCGGAGATAAGAACACTGAAGCTTTCTTT. This gives the protein CASIGDKNTEAFF.

The chain recombines TRBV27 with TRBJ1-1; D is undetermined. Germline V CDR1 and CDR2: MNHEY, SMNVEV (reference sequence). There are 14 residues in the CDR3. Deletions cut 10 bases from V and 1 base from J, with 16 bases between. The chain's CDR3 is CATRKTRENTEAFF. Written as DNA, the CDR3 is TGTGCCACCAGGAAGACGAGGGAGAACACTGAAGCTTTCTTT.

CDR3 residues: CASSEPKRDAQYF. The CDR3 nucleotides read TGTGCCAGCAGTGAACCAAAGAGGGACGCGCAGTACTTC. The chain recombines TRBV2 with TRBJ2-7; D may correspond to TRBD1 or TRBD2 (5 bases each). CDR3 size: 13 residues. The V gene's germline CDR1 is SNHLY and CDR2 FYNNEI. Trimming left V 2 bases short and J 9 bases short, with 14 bases between.

V usage is TRBV19 and J usage is TRBJ2-7, with D possibly being TRBD1 (5 bases). The CDR3 extends over 15 amino acids. Trimming stripped 5 bases from V and 2 bases from J, with 16 bases between. Germline V gene lookup returns CDR1 LNHDA and CDR2 SQIVND (reference sequence). This CDR3 reads CASSLKQVGTYEQYF. In DNA form, the CDR3 reads TGTGCCAGTAGTCTCAAACAGGTGGGGACCTACGAGCAGTACTTC.

The chain links TRBV28 to TRBJ1-2, with D uncertain. Trimming left V 8 bases short and J 4 bases short, with 14 bases between. This CDR3 contains 13 residues. Per the germline V gene, CDR1 is MDHEN and CDR2 is SYDVKM. The CDR3 region has the DNA TGTGCCAGCCTTCTACTACAGCCCTATGGCTACACCTTC. It translates to CASLLLQPYGYTF.

V and J are TRBV7-3 and TRBJ1-1; D remains ambiguous. This CDR3 is built from 12 residues. V was cut by 4 bases and J by 2 bases, with 5 bases left in between. The V gene's germline CDR1 is SGHTA and CDR2 FQGTGA. The DNA of the CDR3 is TGTGCCAGCAGCTCCACTAACACTGAAGCTTTCTTT. This sequence encodes CASSSTNTEAFF.

The J gene is TRBJ2-7, the V gene TRBV9; D unresolved. V was clipped by 0 bases and J by 2 bases, with 15 bases between them. CDR1 is SGDLS and CDR2 is YYNGEE in the germline V gene. The CDR3 sequence is 16 residues long. The CDR3 coding sequence is TGTGCCAGCAGCGTAGGGTTGATGGGTGCTCCCTACGAGCAGTACTTC. This encodes CASSVGLMGAPYEQYF. The full variable domain, rest sourced from reference TRBV9 and TRBJ2-7, is DSGVTQTPKHLITATGQRVTLRCSPRSGDLSVYWYQQSLDQGLQFLIQYYNGEERAKGNILERFSAQQFPDLHSELNLSSLELGDSALYFCASSVGLMGAPYEQYFGPGTRLTVT.

The chain joins TRBV27 to TRBJ1-2, with unresolved D. V lost 3 bases to trimming and J lost 0 bases, with 8 bases between them. CDR1 and CDR2 from the germline V gene are MNHEY and SMNVEV (reference sequence). The CDR3 contains 14 residues. The CDR3 DNA follows: TGTGCCAGCAGTTTGACGGGTGCTAACTATGGCTACACCTTC. Protein product: CASSLTGANYGYTF.

This clone was counted a single time. This chain uses TRBV6-5 with TRBJ1-1; D gene ambiguous. The germline CDR1 and CDR2 sequences are MNHEY and SVGAGI. CDR3 length: 12 residues. V was trimmed by 0 bases and J by 5 bases, leaving 4 bases between them. As DNA, the CDR3 is TGTGCCAGCAGTTACTCGAGTACTGAAGCTTTCTTT. It specifies CASSYSSTEAFF.

This chain links TRBV29-1 with TRBJ2-2; the match to TRBD1 covers 9 bases. This CDR3 region has 15 residues. V was pared by 6 bases and J by 4 bases, with 9 bases of the junction left unmatched. CDR1 SQVTM and CDR2 ANQGSEA come from the germline V gene. The CDR3 DNA reads as TGCAGCGTGGATGAACAGGGGGCGGTCACCGGGGAGCTGTTTTTT. Translation: CSVDEQGAVTGELFF.

The CDR3 sequence: CASRVGTRLSYEQYF. CDR3 bases: TGCGCCAGCAGAGTAGGGACAAGGCTTTCCTACGAGCAGTACTTC. The gene calls are TRBV5-1 and TRBJ2-7, with D possibly being TRBD1 (6 bases). With 5 bases removed from V and 1 base from J, the gap between germline ends came to 16 bases. CDR1 is SGHRS and CDR2 is YFSETQ in the germline V gene. The CDR3 contains 15 residues.

Here the CDR3 DNA reads TGTGCCAGCAGCTCGAGGACAGGTCGGGGGGGATACACTGAAGCTTTCTTT. This codes for CASSSRTGRGGYTEAFF. The rearrangement joins TRBV5-8 to TRBJ1-1, with 7 bases fitting TRBD1. The CDR3 totals 17 residues. Unmatched junction bases numbered 14, after V lost 3 bases and J lost 3 bases. Per germline, CDR1 SGHTS and CDR2 YDEGEE.

The count of this clone is one. This chain uses TRBV6-4 with TRBJ2-2; no clear D gene. The CDR3 contains 13 residues. Per germline, CDR1 MRHNA and CDR2 SNTAGT. The V and J ends lost 4 bases and 6 bases respectively, with 9 bases between them. The CDR3 is CASSGSPAGELFF. The CDR3 DNA follows: TGTGCCAGCAGTGGGTCCCCGGCCGGGGAGCTGTTTTTT.

The chain couples TRBV5-1 to TRBJ2-3; D is unclear. V was shortened by 1 base and J by 0 bases, with 6 bases between the two germline ends. The CDR3 is 14 residues long. Germline CDR1 SGHRS, CDR2 YFSETQ. CDR3 DNA sequence: TGCGCCAGCAGCTTGAGTACTAGCACAGATACGCAGTATTTT. This codes for CASSLSTSTDTQYF.

The chain has TRBV2 and TRBJ2-7; 8 positions agree with TRBD2. Germline values: CDR1 SNHLY, CDR2 FYNNEI. The CDR3 is 13 residues long. V lost 9 bases, J lost 2 bases, and 6 bases stayed unmatched. CDR3 sequence (DNA): TGTGCCAGGGGTAGCGGGAACGCCTACGAGCAGTACTTC. Its protein product is CARGSGNAYEQYF.